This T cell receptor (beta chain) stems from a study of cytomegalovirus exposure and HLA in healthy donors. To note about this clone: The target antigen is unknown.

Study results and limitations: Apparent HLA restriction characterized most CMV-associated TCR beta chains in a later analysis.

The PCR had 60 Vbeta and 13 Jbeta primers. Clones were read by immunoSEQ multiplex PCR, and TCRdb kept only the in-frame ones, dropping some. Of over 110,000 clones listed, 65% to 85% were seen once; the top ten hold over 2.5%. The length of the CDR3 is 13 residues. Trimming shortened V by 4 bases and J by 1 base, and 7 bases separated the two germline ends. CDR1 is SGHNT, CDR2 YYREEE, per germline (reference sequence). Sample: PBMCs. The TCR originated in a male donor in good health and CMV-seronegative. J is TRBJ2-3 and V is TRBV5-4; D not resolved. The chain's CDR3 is CASSPLGTDTQYF. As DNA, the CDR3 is TGTGCCAGCAGCCCCCTTGGCACAGATACGCAGTATTTT.